This is a list of T cell receptor beta chains from one sample in a study of blood T cells in healthy people across ages. MiXCR, applied by TCRdb to the 5' RACE reads, yields one record per CDR3 protein. The sample holds fewer than 2 million distinct CDR3 sequences; roughly two fifths are singletons and the top ten take roughly 23%. Sequencing was performed on blood. Source of these receptors: a human donor in good health. The CDR3 runs from the conserved cysteine through the conserved F or W. D genes are given only for firm matches. Size tells how often a clone was seen (once, few, many) or the class of an expanded clone, and some rows leave it out.

clone size: many
J gene: TRBJ2-5
D gene: .
V gene: TRBV3-1
CDR3 protein: CASSPGRETQYF
CDR3 DNA: TGTGCCAGCAGTCCTGGTAGGGAGACCCAGTACTTC

clone size: .
J gene: TRBJ2-1
D gene: TRBD2
V gene: TRBV7-2
CDR3 protein: CASSSHRSGGGLQFF
CDR3 DNA: TGTGCCAGCAGCTCCCACCGCAGCGGGGGGGGCCTGCAGTTCTTC

clone size: .
J gene: TRBJ1-5
D gene: .
V gene: TRBV20-1
CDR3 protein: CSARDRTISNQPQHF
CDR3 DNA: TGCAGTGCTAGAGATCGCACAATTAGCAATCAGCCCCAGCATTTT

clone size: .
J gene: TRBJ2-7
D gene: TRBD2
V gene: TRBV3-1
CDR3 protein: CASSQETPGLAGEPYEQYF
CDR3 DNA: TGTGCCAGCAGCCAAGAAACCCCGGGACTAGCGGGGGAGCCCTACGAGCAGTACTTC

clone size: few
J gene: TRBJ2-1
D gene: .
V gene: TRBV24-1
CDR3 protein: CATGGLKLSSYNEQFF
CDR3 DNA: TGTGCCACCGGAGGACTCAAGTTGAGCTCCTACAATGAGCAGTTCTTC

clone size: .
J gene: TRBJ1-5
D gene: .
V gene: TRBV6-1
CDR3 protein: CASSVYRENQPQHF
CDR3 DNA: TGTGCCAGCAGCGTCTACAGGGAAAATCAGCCCCAGCATTTT

clone size: few
J gene: TRBJ2-7
D gene: .
V gene: TRBV6-1
CDR3 protein: CASIPGTGSGSSYEQYF
CDR3 DNA: TGTGCCAGCATCCCGGGAACAGGGAGTGGGAGCTCCTACGAGCAGTACTTC

clone size: .
J gene: TRBJ1-6
D gene: .
V gene: TRBV9
CDR3 protein: CASSVTGTPNSPLHF
CDR3 DNA: TGTGCCAGCAGCGTAACAGGGACCCCTAATTCACCCCTCCACTTT

clone size: few
J gene: TRBJ2-7
D gene: .
V gene: TRBV7-2
CDR3 protein: CASSLFTRSYEQYF
CDR3 DNA: TGTGCCAGCAGCTTATTTACGCGTTCCTACGAGCAGTACTTC

clone size: few
J gene: TRBJ1-2
D gene: .
V gene: TRBV6-5
CDR3 protein: CASSLRTGAYGYTF
CDR3 DNA: TGTGCCAGCAGTCTACGGACCGGGGCATATGGCTACACCTTC

clone size: .
J gene: TRBJ2-3
D gene: .
V gene: TRBV12-3/TRBV12-4
CDR3 protein: CASSLGTDTDAQYF
CDR3 DNA: TGTGCCAGCAGTTTAGGAACAGACACAGATGCGCAGTATTTT

clone size: many
J gene: TRBJ1-2
D gene: .
V gene: TRBV24-1
CDR3 protein: CATSDSVYGYTF
CDR3 DNA: TGTGCCACCAGTGATTCCGTTTATGGCTACACCTTC

clone size: .
J gene: TRBJ2-3
D gene: .
V gene: TRBV11-2
CDR3 protein: CASSLARGQDTQYF
CDR3 DNA: TGTGCCAGCAGCTTGGCTAGAGGGCAAGATACGCAGTATTTT

clone size: .
J gene: TRBJ2-1
D gene: .
V gene: TRBV7-3
CDR3 protein: CAGSPHGPHNNEQFF
CDR3 DNA: TGTGCCGGCAGCCCCCATGGGCCCCATAACAATGAGCAGTTCTTC

clone size: .
J gene: TRBJ2-3
D gene: .
V gene: TRBV20-1
CDR3 protein: CSASYLSTDTQYF
CDR3 DNA: TGCAGTGCTAGTTATCTCTCCACAGATACGCAGTATTTT

clone size: few
J gene: TRBJ2-3
D gene: .
V gene: TRBV7-2
CDR3 protein: CASSLAWAPTDTQYF
CDR3 DNA: TGTGCCAGCAGCTTGGCTTGGGCACCCACAGATACGCAGTATTTT

clone size: .
J gene: TRBJ1-2
D gene: .
V gene: TRBV27
CDR3 protein: CASSLLGRGANYGYTF
CDR3 DNA: TGTGCCAGCAGTTTACTTGGCAGGGGAGCTAACTATGGCTACACCTTC

clone size: few
J gene: TRBJ2-7
D gene: .
V gene: TRBV12-3/TRBV12-4
CDR3 protein: CASSLFGSKLTYEQYF
CDR3 DNA: TGTGCCAGCAGTTTATTCGGCTCAAAGTTAACCTACGAGCAGTACTTC

clone size: .
J gene: TRBJ2-3
D gene: TRBD1
V gene: TRBV29-1
CDR3 protein: CSGGPLRGTGKADTQYF
CDR3 DNA: TGCAGCGGTGGTCCCCTCAGGGGGACAGGGAAAGCAGATACGCAGTATTTT

clone size: .
J gene: TRBJ2-1
D gene: .
V gene: TRBV9
CDR3 protein: CASSTRLDFNEQFF
CDR3 DNA: TGTGCCAGCAGCACGCGACTAGATTTTAATGAGCAGTTCTTC